Listed below are T cell receptor beta chains from one sample, sequenced in a study of human T cells and chemical hapten exposure. TCRdb redid the calling of the RACE reads with MiXCR, one entry per CDR3 protein. The sample contains 350,000 to 400,000 distinct CDR3 sequences, less than 6.5% of which appear only once. The sequencing here drew on whole blood, taken in connection with sensitization to the hapten diphenylcyclopropenone (DPC). Receptors originate from a woman aged 45-65 years with alopecia areata. Some clones in this sample may be carry-over from other donors' samples. Each CDR3 is given with its conserved first and last residue. The order of the fields is J gene, clone size, CDR3 length, V gene, D gene, CDR3 protein, CDR3 DNA. The D gene is left open where the match is weak. Clone size is stated in some rows and not others, as once, few, many or a class when expanded.

>TRBJ2-3|many|13|TRBV6-2/TRBV6-3|-
CASSPGEVDTQYF
TGTGCCAGCAGCCCCGGGGAGGTAGATACGCAGTATTTT
>TRBJ1-6|few|18|TRBV7-2|TRBD1
CASSLARGQGAGNSPLHF
TGTGCCAGCAGCTTAGCGCGGGGACAGGGGGCTGGAAATTCACCCCTCCACTTT
>TRBJ2-1|many|13|TRBV29-1|TRBD1
CSVVQGAGNEQFF
TGCAGCGTTGTCCAGGGGGCGGGGAATGAGCAGTTCTTC
>TRBJ1-2|few|15|TRBV7-9|TRBD1
CASSLRDRVAYGYTF
TGTGCCAGCAGCCTACGGGACAGGGTGGCCTATGGCTACACCTTC
>TRBJ2-3|few|15|TRBV10-3|TRBD1
CAISMTGDGTDTQYF
TGTGCCATCAGTATGACAGGGGACGGTACAGATACGCAGTATTTT
>TRBJ2-3|many|12|TRBV13|-
CASSLLPDTQYF
TGTGCCAGCAGCTTATTGCCAGATACGCAGTATTTT
>TRBJ1-2|many|14|TRBV5-5|TRBD1
CASFWDREIGGYTF
TGTGCCAGCTTCTGGGACAGGGAGATTGGCGGCTACACCTTC
>TRBJ2-7|-|13|TRBV27|TRBD2
CASSPWGGREQYF
TGTGCCAGCAGTCCCTGGGGAGGGCGCGAGCAGTACTTC
>TRBJ2-3|many|15|TRBV24-1|-
CATSDFREMRDTQYF
TGTGCCACCAGTGATTTTCGGGAGATGAGAGATACGCAGTATTTT
>TRBJ1-1|many|14|TRBV15|-
CATSFRSVSTEAFF
TGTGCCACCAGCTTCCGGTCGGTTAGTACTGAAGCTTTCTTT
>TRBJ2-1|few|17|TRBV3-1|TRBD1
CASSQPGQGWPYNEQFF
TGTGCCAGCAGCCAACCTGGACAGGGGTGGCCCTACAATGAGCAGTTCTTC
>TRBJ2-6|many|17|TRBV14|-
CASSQGFRSSGANVLTF
TGTGCCAGCAGCCAAGGCTTCCGGAGCTCTGGGGCCAACGTCCTGACTTTC
>TRBJ2-5|many|11|TRBV9|-
CASISVETQYF
TGTGCCAGTATCAGCGTTGAGACCCAGTACTTC
>TRBJ1-2|-|15|TRBV18|TRBD1
CASSARQGIDYGYTF
TGTGCCAGCTCGGCTAGACAGGGGATAGACTATGGCTACACCTTC
>TRBJ2-7|many|17|TRBV2|-
CASSEFPGTARIVEQYF
TGTGCCAGCAGCGAATTCCCCGGGACGGCTAGAATCGTCGAGCAGTACTTC
>TRBJ1-2|few|16|TRBV3-1|-
CASSHSPRTVAYGYTF
TGTGCCAGCAGCCACTCCCCCAGAACAGTAGCCTATGGCTACACCTTC
>TRBJ1-4|many|14|TRBV25-1|-
CASASEGRGEKLFF
TGTGCCAGCGCTTCGGAGGGCCGGGGTGAAAAACTGTTTTTT
>TRBJ1-6|few|16|TRBV14|-
CASSQDRSTVGSPLHF
TGTGCCAGCAGCCAAGATAGGTCGACAGTGGGTTCACCCCTCCACTTT
>TRBJ1-1|few|13|TRBV2|TRBD1
CASTLDRGRGAFF
TGTGCCAGCACCCTGGACAGGGGGCGCGGGGCTTTCTTT
>TRBJ2-5|many|15|TRBV7-9|-
CASSLDVGGQETQYF
TGTGCCAGCAGCTTAGATGTGGGGGGCCAAGAGACCCAGTACTTC
>TRBJ2-5|-|12|TRBV29-1|-
CSVGRGAETQYF
TGCAGCGTTGGCAGGGGGGCAGAGACCCAGTACTTC
>TRBJ2-7|few|15|TRBV28|-
CASSFRGPSSYEQYF
TGTGCCAGCAGTTTTCGTGGCCCCAGCTCCTACGAGCAGTACTTC
>TRBJ2-4|few|14|TRBV12-3/TRBV12-4|TRBD2
CASSLAPGGREKYF
TGTGCCAGCAGTTTAGCGCCTGGCGGGAGGGAGAAGTACTTC
>TRBJ1-1|-|16|TRBV7-2|TRBD1
CASSLVGGGRNTEAFF
TGTGCCAGCAGCTTAGTAGGGGGCGGTAGGAACACTGAAGCTTTCTTT
>TRBJ2-7|many|14|TRBV12-3/TRBV12-4|-
CASSAGPSPYEQYF
TGTGCCAGCAGTGCTGGACCCAGCCCCTACGAGCAGTACTTC
>TRBJ2-7|-|14|TRBV12-3/TRBV12-4|TRBD2
CASSFGGSYYEQYF
TGTGCCAGCAGTTTTGGCGGGAGTTACTACGAGCAGTACTTC